This T cell receptor (beta chain) is from a study of siplizumab effects on memory and regulatory T cells. Study observations and caveats: Of the proliferating CD4+ or CD8+ clones, roughly 80-96% lacked a naive or memory phenotype that could be assigned. The alloresponse seemed to draw substantially on naive T cells, which appeared more diverse than memory cells. Proliferating siplizumab-culture Tregs lacked confirmation of suppressive function.

Using immunoSEQ multiplex PCR, the repertoire was profiled, and TCRdb retains in-frame clones only, with some absent. Of about 27,000 clones detected, 70% to 85% appear once; the ten largest clones hold under 25%. This clone was found once. What it binds is not known. The CDR3 consists of 14 residues. The V and J ends lost 6 bases and 4 bases, in that order; junction bases with no gene match: 5. The germline V gene encodes CDR1 MNHNS and CDR2 SASEGT. This chain joins TRBV6-1 and TRBJ1-4; 7 bases match TRBD1. The receptor was derived from a human donor in good health. The specimen was memory CD4+ T cells sorted from blood. The CDR3, as DNA: TGTGCCAGCAGCATGACAGGGAGTAATGAAAAACTGTTTTTT. This codes for CASSMTGSNEKLFF.